This T cell receptor beta chain stems from a study of T cells in tuberculosis. Sequencing used immunoSEQ multiplex PCR; TCRdb keeps in-frame clones, though not all of them. In the table there are approximately 35,000 clones, 97% of which are singletons. CDR3 size: 13 residues. V gave up 5 bases and J gave up 0 bases, with 8 bases separating them. Germline V gene sequence: CDR1 GTSNPN, CDR2 SVGIG (reference sequence). This clonotype was sampled from a donor aged 10 to 29 with latent tuberculosis or without tuberculosis infection. Sequencing was performed on PBMCs. The chain joins TRBV30 to TRBJ2-1; no clear D. The CDR3 DNA reads as TGTGCCTGGGATAGCAGCTCCTACAATGAGCAGTTCTTC. Translated, it gives CAWDSSSYNEQFF.